This T cell receptor beta chain derives from a study of PD-L1 blockade in urothelial cancer. Libraries were prepared by immunoSEQ multiplex PCR; TCRdb keeps only in-frame clonotypes and omits some of them. The sample records about 130,000 clones, roughly 86% being singletons. The V segment lost 3 bases and the J segment 1 base; nucleotides outside the gene matches: 7. CDR3 length: 16 amino acids. In germline, CDR1 is SEHNR, CDR2 FQNEAQ (reference sequence). Time point described: peripheral blood 6 weeks after treatment start. The rearrangement links TRBV7-9 to TRBJ2-3, with 7 nucleotides matching TRBD2. This receptor was identified in a middle-aged man with urothelial cancer. This specimen was PBMCs, taken around atezolizumab (anti-PD-L1) treatment. The CDR3 loop is CASSLSAGVGTDTQYF. The CDR3 coding sequence is TGTGCCAGCAGCTTGTCCGCGGGAGTGGGCACAGATACGCAGTATTTT.